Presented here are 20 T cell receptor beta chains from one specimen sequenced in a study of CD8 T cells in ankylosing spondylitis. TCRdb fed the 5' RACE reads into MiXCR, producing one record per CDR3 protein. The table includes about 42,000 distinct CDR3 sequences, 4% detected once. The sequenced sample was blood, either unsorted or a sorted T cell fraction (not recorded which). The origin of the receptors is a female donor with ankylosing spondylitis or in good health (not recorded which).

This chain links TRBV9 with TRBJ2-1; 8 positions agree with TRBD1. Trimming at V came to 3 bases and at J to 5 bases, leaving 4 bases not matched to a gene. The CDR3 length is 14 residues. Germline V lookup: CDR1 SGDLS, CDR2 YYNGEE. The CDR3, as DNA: TGTGCCAGCAGCGCAAGGACAGGGCACAATGAGCAGTTCTTC. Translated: CASSARTGHNEQFF.

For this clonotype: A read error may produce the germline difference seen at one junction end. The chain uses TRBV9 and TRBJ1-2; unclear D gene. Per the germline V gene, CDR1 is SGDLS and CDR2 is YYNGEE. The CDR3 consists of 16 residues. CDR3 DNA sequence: TGTGCTAGCAGCGTAGGAGTAGCAGGAACCAACTATGGCTACACCTTC. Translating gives CASSVGVAGTNYGYTF.

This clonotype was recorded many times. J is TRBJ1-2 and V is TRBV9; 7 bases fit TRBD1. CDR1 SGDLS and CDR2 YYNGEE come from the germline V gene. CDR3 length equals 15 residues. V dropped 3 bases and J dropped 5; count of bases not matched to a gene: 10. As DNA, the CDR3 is TGTGCCAGCAGCGGTCCGGGACAGAGTCTTTATGGCTACACCTTC. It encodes CASSGPGQSLYGYTF.

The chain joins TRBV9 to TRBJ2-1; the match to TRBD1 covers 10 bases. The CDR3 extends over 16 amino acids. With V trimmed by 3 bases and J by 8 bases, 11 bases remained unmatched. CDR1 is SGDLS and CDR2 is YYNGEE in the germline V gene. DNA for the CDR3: TGTGCCAGCAGCGCCCGTGAGTCGACAGGGGGCCATGAGCAGTTCTTC. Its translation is CASSARESTGGHEQFF.

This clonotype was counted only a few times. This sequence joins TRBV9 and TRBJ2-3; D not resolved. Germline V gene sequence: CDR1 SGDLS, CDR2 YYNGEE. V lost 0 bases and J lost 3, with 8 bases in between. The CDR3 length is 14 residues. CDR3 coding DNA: TGTGCCAGCAGCGTAGACCAAGTTACAGATACGCAGTATTTT. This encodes CASSVDQVTDTQYF.

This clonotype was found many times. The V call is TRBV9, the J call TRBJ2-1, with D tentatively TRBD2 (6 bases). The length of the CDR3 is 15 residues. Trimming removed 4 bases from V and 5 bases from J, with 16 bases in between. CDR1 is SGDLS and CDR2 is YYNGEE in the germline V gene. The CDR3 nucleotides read TGTGCCAGCAGCCCCCGAGCGCGGGGTAACAATGAGCAGTTCTTC. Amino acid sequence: CASSPRARGNNEQFF.

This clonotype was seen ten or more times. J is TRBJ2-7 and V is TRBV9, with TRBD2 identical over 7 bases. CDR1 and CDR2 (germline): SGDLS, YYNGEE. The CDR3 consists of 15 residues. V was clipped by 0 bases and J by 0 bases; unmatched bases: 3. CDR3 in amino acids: CASSVGWGGSYEQYF. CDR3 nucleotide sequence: TGTGCCAGCAGCGTAGGGTGGGGGGGCTCCTACGAGCAGTACTTC.

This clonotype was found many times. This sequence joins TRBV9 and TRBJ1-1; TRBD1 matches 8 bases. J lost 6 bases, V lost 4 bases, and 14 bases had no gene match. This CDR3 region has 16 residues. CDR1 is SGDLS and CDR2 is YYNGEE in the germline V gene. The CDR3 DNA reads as TGTGCCAGCAGCCCAGGGGACAGGCCTGTAGGACCTGAAGCTTTCTTT. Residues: CASSPGDRPVGPEAFF.

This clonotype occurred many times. The CDR3 coding sequence is TGTGCCAGCAGCGTAGTAGGGGGAAACCAAGAGACCCAGTACTTC. Its translation: CASSVVGGNQETQYF. The V and J genes are TRBV9 and TRBJ2-5; weak D call: TRBD1 (6 bases). The CDR3 runs 15 residues. Germline loops: CDR1 SGDLS, CDR2 YYNGEE. V was pared by 0 bases and J by 0 bases, with 9 bases between.

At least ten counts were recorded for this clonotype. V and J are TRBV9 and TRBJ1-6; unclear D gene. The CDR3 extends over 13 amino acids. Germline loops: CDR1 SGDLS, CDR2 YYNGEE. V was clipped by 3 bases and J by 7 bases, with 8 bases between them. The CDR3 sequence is CASSAEGNSPLHF. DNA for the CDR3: TGTGCCAGCAGCGCAGAGGGAAATTCACCCCTCCACTTT. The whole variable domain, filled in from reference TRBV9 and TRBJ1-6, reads DSGVTQTPKHLITATGQRVTLRCSPRSGDLSVYWYQQSLDQGLQFLIQYYNGEERAKGNILERFSAQQFPDLHSELNLSSLELGDSALYFCASSAEGNSPLHFGNGTRLTVT.

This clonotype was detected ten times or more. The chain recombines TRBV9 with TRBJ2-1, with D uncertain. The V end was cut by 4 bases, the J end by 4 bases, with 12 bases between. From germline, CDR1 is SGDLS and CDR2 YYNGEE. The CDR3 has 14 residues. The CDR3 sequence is CASSTRTAYNEQFF. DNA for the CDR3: TGTGCCAGCAGCACAAGAACAGCTTACAATGAGCAGTTCTTC. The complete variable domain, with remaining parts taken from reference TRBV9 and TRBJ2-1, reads DSGVTQTPKHLITATGQRVTLRCSPRSGDLSVYWYQQSLDQGLQFLIQYYNGEERAKGNILERFSAQQFPDLHSELNLSSLELGDSALYFCASSTRTAYNEQFFGPGTRLTVL.

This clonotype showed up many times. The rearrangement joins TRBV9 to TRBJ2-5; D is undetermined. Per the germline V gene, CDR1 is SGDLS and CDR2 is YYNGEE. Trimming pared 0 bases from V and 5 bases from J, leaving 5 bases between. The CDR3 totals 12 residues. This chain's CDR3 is CASSVAEETQYF. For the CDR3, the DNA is TGTGCCAGCAGCGTAGCGGAGGAGACCCAGTACTTC.

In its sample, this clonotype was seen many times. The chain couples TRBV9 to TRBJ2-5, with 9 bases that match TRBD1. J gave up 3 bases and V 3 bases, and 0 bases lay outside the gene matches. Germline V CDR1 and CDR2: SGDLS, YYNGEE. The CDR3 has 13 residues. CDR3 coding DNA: TGTGCCAGCAGCGGGACAGGGGAAGAGACCCAGTACTTC. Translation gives CASSGTGEETQYF.

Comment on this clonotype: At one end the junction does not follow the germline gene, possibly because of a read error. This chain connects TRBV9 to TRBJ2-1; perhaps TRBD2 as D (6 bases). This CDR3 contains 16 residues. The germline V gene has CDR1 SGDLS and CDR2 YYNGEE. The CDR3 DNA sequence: TGTGCCAGCAGCGTAGGAATTAGCGGCGATACTGATGAGAAGTTCTTC. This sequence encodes CASSVGISGDTDEKFF.

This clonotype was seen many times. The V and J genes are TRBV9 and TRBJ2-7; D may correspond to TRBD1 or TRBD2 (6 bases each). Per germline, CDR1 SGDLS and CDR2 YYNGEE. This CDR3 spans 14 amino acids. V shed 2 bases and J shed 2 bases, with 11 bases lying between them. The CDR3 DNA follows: TGTGCCAGCAGCGTCCAGGGGACTCCCTACGAGCAGTACTTC. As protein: CASSVQGTPYEQYF. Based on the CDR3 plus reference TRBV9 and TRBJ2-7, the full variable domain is DSGVTQTPKHLITATGQRVTLRCSPRSGDLSVYWYQQSLDQGLQFLIQYYNGEERAKGNILERFSAQQFPDLHSELNLSSLELGDSALYFCASSVQGTPYEQYFGPGTRLTVT.

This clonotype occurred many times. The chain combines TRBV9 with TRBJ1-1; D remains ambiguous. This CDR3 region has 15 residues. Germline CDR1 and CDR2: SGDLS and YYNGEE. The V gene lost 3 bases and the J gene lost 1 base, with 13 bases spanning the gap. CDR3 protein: CASSASGNTNTEAFF. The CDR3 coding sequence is TGTGCCAGCAGCGCCTCGGGGAATACGAACACTGAAGCTTTCTTT.

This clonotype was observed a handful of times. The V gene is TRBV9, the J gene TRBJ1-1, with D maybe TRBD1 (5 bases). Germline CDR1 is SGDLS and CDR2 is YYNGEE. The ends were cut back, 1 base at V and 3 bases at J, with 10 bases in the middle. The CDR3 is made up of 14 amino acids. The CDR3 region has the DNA TGTGCCAGCAGCGTAAGAGGGGACCACACTGAAGCTTTCTTT. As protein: CASSVRGDHTEAFF. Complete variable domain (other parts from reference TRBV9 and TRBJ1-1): DSGVTQTPKHLITATGQRVTLRCSPRSGDLSVYWYQQSLDQGLQFLIQYYNGEERAKGNILERFSAQQFPDLHSELNLSSLELGDSALYFCASSVRGDHTEAFFGQGTRLTVV.

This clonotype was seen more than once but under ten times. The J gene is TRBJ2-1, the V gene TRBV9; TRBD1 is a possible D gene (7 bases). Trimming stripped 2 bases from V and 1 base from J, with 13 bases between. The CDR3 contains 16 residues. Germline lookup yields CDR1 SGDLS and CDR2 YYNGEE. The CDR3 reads CASSVSPGGSYNEQFF. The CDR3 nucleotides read TGTGCCAGCAGCGTCTCCCCAGGGGGGTCCTACAATGAGCAGTTCTTC.

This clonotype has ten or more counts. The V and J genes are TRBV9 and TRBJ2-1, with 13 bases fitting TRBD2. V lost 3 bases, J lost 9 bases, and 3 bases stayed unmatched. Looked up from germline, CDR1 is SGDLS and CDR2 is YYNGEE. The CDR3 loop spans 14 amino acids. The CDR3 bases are TGTGCCAGCAGCGCCGGGACTAGCGGGGTTGAGCAGTTCTTC. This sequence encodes CASSAGTSGVEQFF.

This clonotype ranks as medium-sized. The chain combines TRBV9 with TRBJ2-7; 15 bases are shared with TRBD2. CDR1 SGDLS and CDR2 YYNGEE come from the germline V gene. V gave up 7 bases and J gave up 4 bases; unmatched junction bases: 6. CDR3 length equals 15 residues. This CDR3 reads CASGGLAGGKYEQYF. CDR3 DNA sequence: TGTGCCAGCGGAGGACTAGCGGGGGGGAAGTACGAGCAGTACTTC.